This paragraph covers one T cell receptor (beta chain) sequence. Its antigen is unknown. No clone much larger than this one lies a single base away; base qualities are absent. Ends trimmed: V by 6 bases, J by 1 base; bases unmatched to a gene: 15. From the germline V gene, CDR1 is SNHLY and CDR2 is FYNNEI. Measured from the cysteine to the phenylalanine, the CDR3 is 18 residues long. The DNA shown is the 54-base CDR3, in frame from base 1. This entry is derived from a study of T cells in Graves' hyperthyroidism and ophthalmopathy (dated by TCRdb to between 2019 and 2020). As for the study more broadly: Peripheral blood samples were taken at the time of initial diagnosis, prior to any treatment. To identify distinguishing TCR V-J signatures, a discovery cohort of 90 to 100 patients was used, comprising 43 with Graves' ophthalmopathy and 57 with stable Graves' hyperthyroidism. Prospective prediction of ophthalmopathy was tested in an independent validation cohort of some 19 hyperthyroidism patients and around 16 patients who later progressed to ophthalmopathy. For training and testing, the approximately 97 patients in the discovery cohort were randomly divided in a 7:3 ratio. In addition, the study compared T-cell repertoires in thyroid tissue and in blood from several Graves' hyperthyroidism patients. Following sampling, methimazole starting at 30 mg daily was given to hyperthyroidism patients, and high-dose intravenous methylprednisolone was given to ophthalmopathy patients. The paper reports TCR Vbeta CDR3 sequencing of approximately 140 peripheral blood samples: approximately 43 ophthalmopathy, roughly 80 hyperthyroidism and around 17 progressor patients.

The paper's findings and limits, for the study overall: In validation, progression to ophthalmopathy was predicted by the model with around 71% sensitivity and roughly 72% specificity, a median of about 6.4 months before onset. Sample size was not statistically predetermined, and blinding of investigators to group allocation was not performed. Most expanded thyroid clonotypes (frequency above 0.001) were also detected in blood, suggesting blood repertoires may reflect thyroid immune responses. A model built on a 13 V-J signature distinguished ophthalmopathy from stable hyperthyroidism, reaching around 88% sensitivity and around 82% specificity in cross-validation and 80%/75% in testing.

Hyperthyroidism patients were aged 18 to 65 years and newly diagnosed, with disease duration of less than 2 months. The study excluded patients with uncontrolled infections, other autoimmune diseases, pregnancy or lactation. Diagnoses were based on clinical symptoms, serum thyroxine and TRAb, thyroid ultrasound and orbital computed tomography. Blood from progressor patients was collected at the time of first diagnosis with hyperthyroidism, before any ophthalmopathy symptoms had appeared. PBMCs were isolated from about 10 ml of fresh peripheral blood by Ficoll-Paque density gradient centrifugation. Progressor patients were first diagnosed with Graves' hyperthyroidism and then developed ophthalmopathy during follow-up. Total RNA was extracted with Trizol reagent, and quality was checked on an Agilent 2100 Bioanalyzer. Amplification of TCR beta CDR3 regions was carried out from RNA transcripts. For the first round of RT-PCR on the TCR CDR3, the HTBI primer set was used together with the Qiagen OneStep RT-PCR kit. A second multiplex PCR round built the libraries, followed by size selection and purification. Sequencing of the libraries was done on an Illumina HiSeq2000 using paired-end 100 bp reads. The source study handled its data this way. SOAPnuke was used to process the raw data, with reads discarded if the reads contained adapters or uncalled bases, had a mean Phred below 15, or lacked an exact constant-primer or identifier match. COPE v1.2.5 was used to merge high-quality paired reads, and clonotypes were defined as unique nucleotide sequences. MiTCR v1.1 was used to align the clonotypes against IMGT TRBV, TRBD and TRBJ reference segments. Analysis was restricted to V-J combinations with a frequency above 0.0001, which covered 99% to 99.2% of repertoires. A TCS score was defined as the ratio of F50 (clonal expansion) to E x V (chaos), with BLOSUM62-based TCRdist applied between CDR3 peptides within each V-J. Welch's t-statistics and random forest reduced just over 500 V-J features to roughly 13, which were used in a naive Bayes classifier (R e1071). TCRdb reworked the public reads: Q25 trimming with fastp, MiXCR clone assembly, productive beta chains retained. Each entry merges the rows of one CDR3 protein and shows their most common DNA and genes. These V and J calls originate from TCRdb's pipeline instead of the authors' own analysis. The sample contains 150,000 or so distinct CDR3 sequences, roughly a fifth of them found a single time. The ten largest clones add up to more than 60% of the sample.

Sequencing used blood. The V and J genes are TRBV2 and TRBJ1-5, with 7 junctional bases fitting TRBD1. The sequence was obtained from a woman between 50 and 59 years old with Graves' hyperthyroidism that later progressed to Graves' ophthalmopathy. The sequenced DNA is TGTGCCAGCAGCGTAGACAGGGCCATGGGCTCCAGCAATCAGCCCCAGCATTTT. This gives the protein CASSVDRAMGSSNQPQHF.